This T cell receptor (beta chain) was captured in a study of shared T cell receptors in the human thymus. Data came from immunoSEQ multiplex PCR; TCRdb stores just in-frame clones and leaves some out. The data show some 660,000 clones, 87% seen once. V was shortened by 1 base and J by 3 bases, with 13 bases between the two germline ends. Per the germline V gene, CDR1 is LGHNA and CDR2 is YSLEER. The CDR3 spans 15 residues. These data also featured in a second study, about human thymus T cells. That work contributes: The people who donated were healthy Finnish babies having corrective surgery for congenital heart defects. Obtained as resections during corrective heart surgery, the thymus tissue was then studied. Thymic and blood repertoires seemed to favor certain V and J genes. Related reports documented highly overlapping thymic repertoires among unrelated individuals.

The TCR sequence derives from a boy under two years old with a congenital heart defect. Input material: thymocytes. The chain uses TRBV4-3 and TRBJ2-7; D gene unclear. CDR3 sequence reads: CASSQAQAIYYEQYF. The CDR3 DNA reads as TGCGCCAGCAGCCAAGCCCAGGCGATTTACTACGAGCAGTACTTC.